One and the same sample provided the 15 T cell receptor beta chains below, sequenced in a study of cytotoxic CD8 clonotypes in ibrutinib-treated CLL. The table came from immunoSEQ multiplex PCR; TCRdb's copy has only in-frame clones and leaves some out. The sample has some 300,000 clones, roughly 85% seen once. The sample was PBMCs, taken before ibrutinib treatment. Every receptor here comes from a human donor with chronic lymphocytic leukemia.

The chain uses TRBV18 and TRBJ2-5, with 8 bases fitting TRBD1. The CDR3 runs to 13 residues. The J segment lost 7 bases and the V segment lost 3 bases, leaving 4 bases of the junction unmatched. The V gene's germline CDR1 is KGHSH and CDR2 LQKENI. CDR3 bases: TGTGCCAGCTCACCGCAGGGGGCAGGGACCCAGTACTTC. Encoded protein: CASSPQGAGTQYF.

The rearrangement uses TRBV15 and TRBJ2-7; D possibly corresponds to TRBD1 (6 bases). V lost 3 bases to trimming and J lost 0 bases, with 15 bases between them. The CDR3 is 16 amino acids. Germline values: CDR1 LNHNV, CDR2 YYDKDF (reference sequence). Here the CDR3 reads CATSSYRDTSSYEQYF. The CDR3 DNA follows: TGTGCCACCAGCAGTTACCGGGACACTAGCTCCTACGAGCAGTACTTC. Combining the CDR3 with reference TRBV15 and TRBJ2-7 gives the whole variable domain DAMVIQNPRYQVTQFGKPVTLSCSQTLNHNVMYWYQQKSSQAPKLLFHYYDKDFNNEADTPDNFQSRRPNTSFCFLDIRSPGLGDTAMYLCATSSYRDTSSYEQYFGPGTRLTVT.

This clone was found many times. The chain combines TRBV7-9 with TRBJ2-1, with 8 bases fitting TRBD2. The CDR3 sequence is 16 residues long. The J segment lost 0 bases and the V segment lost 5 bases, leaving 6 bases of the junction unmatched. The V gene's germline CDR1 is SEHNR and CDR2 FQNEAQ (reference sequence). This CDR3 reads CASSDTSGYSYNEQFF. CDR3 sequence (DNA): TGTGCCAGCAGCGATACTAGCGGATACTCCTACAATGAGCAGTTCTTC.

The gene calls are TRBV5-1 and TRBJ1-4; TRBD1 matches 7 bases. After removal of 3 bases from V and 3 bases from J, the junction contained 5 bases not matched to a gene. Germline CDR1 is SGHRS and CDR2 is YFSETQ. CDR3 size: 15 residues. CDR3 sequence reads: CASSSLQGSNEKLFF. The CDR3, as DNA: TGCGCCAGCAGCTCTCTACAGGGGTCTAATGAAAAACTGTTTTTT.

This chain links TRBV10-3 with TRBJ2-7, with no clear D. Germline assignment: CDR1 ENHRY and CDR2 SYGVKD. The CDR3 runs 15 residues. Deletions cut 2 bases from V and 3 bases from J, with 14 bases between. The CDR3, as DNA: TGTGCCATCAGTGAGGTTGTTGTACTAAGCTACGAGCAGTACTTC. It translates to CAISEVVVLSYEQYF.

V gene TRBV7-2 combines with J gene TRBJ2-7; perhaps TRBD1 as D (6 bases). Germline CDR1 SGHTA, CDR2 FQGNSA. The CDR3 is 14 residues long. Trimming took 5 bases from V and 4 from J, leaving 15 bases between them. This CDR3 reads CASSPDGQIYEQYF. DNA for the CDR3: TGTGCCAGCAGCCCAGATGGACAGATTTACGAGCAGTACTTC.

This chain connects TRBV5-1 to TRBJ1-2, with D uncertain. Germline assignment: CDR1 SGHRS and CDR2 YFSETQ. V was cut by 0 bases and J by 4 bases, with 7 bases left in between. The CDR3 consists of 13 residues. The CDR3 spells CASSLGLPYGYTF. The DNA for the CDR3 is TGCGCCAGCAGCTTGGGTCTCCCCTATGGCTACACCTTC.

This clone was counted a few times. The rearrangement joins TRBV19 to TRBJ2-2; the match to TRBD2 covers 11 bases. The CDR3 has 16 residues. Germline V gene data show CDR1 as LNHDA and CDR2 as SQIVND (reference sequence). The V segment lost 4 bases and the J segment 5 bases; nucleotides outside the gene matches: 6. As DNA, the CDR3 is TGTGCCAGTAGTACCGAGGGACTAGCGGAGACCGGGGAGCTGTTTTTT. Translating it yields CASSTEGLAETGELFF.

The genes are TRBV5-5 and TRBJ2-2; D unclear. Trimming left V 4 bases short and J 5 bases short, with 9 bases between. The CDR3 has 13 residues. The germline CDR1 and CDR2 sequences are SGHKS and YYEKEE (reference sequence). Here the CDR3 DNA reads TGTGCCAGCAGCCTCGTCGGAACCGGGGAGCTGTTTTTT. Amino acids: CASSLVGTGELFF.

The chain couples TRBV28 to TRBJ1-5, with D hard to call. Trimming left V 3 bases short and J 4 bases short, with 16 bases between. This CDR3 is 16 amino acids long. Germline CDR1 and CDR2: MDHEN and SYDVKM. DNA for the CDR3: TGTGCCAGCAGTTTTAGGACCGTCTTGACAAATCAGCCCCAGCATTTT. Encoded protein: CASSFRTVLTNQPQHF.

This rearrangement joins TRBV5-6 to TRBJ2-6; D tentatively reads TRBD1 or TRBD2 (5 bases each). Trimming stripped 5 bases from V and 4 bases from J, with 10 bases between. The CDR3 has 14 residues. Germline V gives CDR1 SGHDT, CDR2 YYEEEE. In DNA, the CDR3 is TGTGCCAGCAGATCAGGGAGCGGGGCCAACGTCCTGACTTTC. Translated, it gives CASRSGSGANVLTF. The entire variable domain, with the rest obtained from reference TRBV5-6 and TRBJ2-6, is as follows: DAGVTQSPTHLIKTRGQQVTLRCSPKSGHDTVSWYQQALGQGPQFIFQYYEEEERQRGNFPDRFSGHQFPNYSSELNVNALLLGDSALYLCASRSGSGANVLTFGAGSRLTVL.

The chain is built from TRBV13 and TRBJ2-3; 7 bases match TRBD1. The CDR3 is 16 residues long. V gave up 1 base and J gave up 4 bases; unmatched junction bases: 8. The germline V gene encodes CDR1 PRHDT and CDR2 FYEKMQ (reference sequence). This chain's CDR3 is CASSLAPQGVSDTQYF. The CDR3 DNA reads as TGTGCCAGCAGCTTAGCCCCCCAGGGGGTCTCAGATACGCAGTATTTT.

The chain combines TRBV21-1 with TRBJ2-7; whether TRBD1, the table's D call, matches the DNA was not checked. TRBV21-1 is termed a pseudogene. The CDR3 has 14 residues. The CDR3 DNA reads as TGTGCCAGCAGCAAAAGGGGACAGGTGAGCGAGCAGTACTTC. It encodes CASSKRGQVSEQYF.

The CDR3 loop is CASSPVPADTQYF. CDR3 bases: TGCGCCAGCAGCCCCGTCCCGGCAGATACGCAGTATTTT. This rearrangement joins TRBV4-1 to TRBJ2-3; no definite D call. The CDR3 has 13 residues. CDR1 and CDR2 (germline): MGHRA, YSYEKL. V was clipped by 4 bases and J by 4 bases, with 9 bases between them.

The rearrangement uses TRBV4-1 and TRBJ2-1; 11 bases fit TRBD2. V gave up 3 bases and J gave up 4 bases; unmatched junction bases: 5. The CDR3 runs to 16 residues. Germline CDR1 MGHRA, CDR2 YSYEKL. CDR3 loop: CASSHPGTSGYNEQFF. The CDR3 coding sequence is TGCGCCAGCAGCCATCCCGGGACTAGCGGTTACAATGAGCAGTTCTTC.